The 29 T cell receptor beta chains below all came from one sample that was sequenced in a study of shared clonotypes between healthy human individuals. Terminally differentiated effector memory CD45RA+ cells were excluded by CCR7 positive selection of CD45RO-negative cells. Measured with immunoSEQ multiplex PCR; TCRdb has only the in-frame clones, and not every one. Here the sample spans approximately 740,000 clones, around 93% being singletons. Sequenced input: naive CD8+ T cells sorted from blood. The source of these receptors is a man in his thirties or forties in good health.

The chain uses TRBV5-1 and TRBJ2-6; D perhaps matches TRBD1 (5 bases). Trimming pared 4 bases from V and 0 bases from J, leaving 11 bases between. The CDR3 is 16 amino acids. In germline, CDR1 is SGHRS, CDR2 YFSETQ. The CDR3 DNA sequence: TGCGCCAGCAGCACAGGACCGAGCTCTGGGGCCAACGTCCTGACTTTC. The encoded protein is CASSTGPSSGANVLTF.

In DNA, the CDR3 is TGCAGCGGCCGCGGGCAGGGCTACGAGCAGTACTTC. Its translation is CSGRGQGYEQYF. V is TRBV29-1 and J is TRBJ2-7; D is perhaps TRBD1 or TRBD2 (5 bases each). Germline assignment: CDR1 SQVTM and CDR2 ANQGSEA. The CDR3 has 12 residues. V gave up 7 bases and J gave up 3 bases, with 13 bases separating them.

The J gene is TRBJ2-7, the V gene TRBV28; maybe TRBD2 (5 bases). Looked up from germline, CDR1 is MDHEN and CDR2 is SYDVKM. V was trimmed by 2 bases and J by 6 bases, leaving 14 bases between them. This CDR3 contains 14 residues. This CDR3 reads CASSLRGSIREQYF. In nucleotides, the CDR3 is TGTGCCAGCAGTTTAAGAGGGTCAATCCGCGAGCAGTACTTC. The whole variable domain, filled in from reference TRBV28 and TRBJ2-7, reads DVKVTQSSRYLVKRTGEKVFLECVQDMDHENMFWYRQDPGLGLRLIYFSYDVKMKEKGDIPEGYSVSREKKERFSLILESASTNQTSMYLCASSLRGSIREQYFGPGTRLTVT.

This chain links TRBV5-6 with TRBJ2-1; 9 positions match TRBD2. The CDR3 sequence is 17 residues long. The germline V gene has CDR1 SGHDT and CDR2 YYEEEE. The J segment lost 4 bases and the V segment lost 4 bases, leaving 12 bases of the junction unmatched. The DNA for the CDR3 is TGTGCCAGCAGCCATTTATCGCGGGAGGGCCTGTACAATGAGCAGTTCTTC. It encodes CASSHLSREGLYNEQFF.

V usage is TRBV9 and J usage is TRBJ2-3; D is tentatively TRBD1 or TRBD2 (5 bases each). V lost 0 bases, J lost 3 bases, and 11 bases lay in between. There are 15 residues in the CDR3. CDR1 SGDLS and CDR2 YYNGEE come from the germline V gene. The CDR3 nucleotides read TGTGCCAGCAGCGTAGTAGGGACCACGACAGATACGCAGTATTTT. Translating it yields CASSVVGTTTDTQYF.

The chain employs TRBV5-4 and TRBJ1-1; D is undetermined. The V gene's germline CDR1 is SGHNT and CDR2 YYREEE (reference sequence). V was trimmed by 0 bases and J by 11 bases, leaving 8 bases between them. The CDR3 sequence is 11 residues long. The CDR3 bases are TGTGCCAGCAGCTTGGGGCTGATGGCTTTCTTT. This encodes CASSLGLMAFF.

CDR3 in DNA: TGTGCCAGCAGCTTAAACCCCCCCGTCGGTAGCTCGAGGGTCGAGCAGTACTTC. This encodes CASSLNPPVGSSRVEQYF. This chain connects TRBV7-9 to TRBJ2-7; perhaps TRBD2 as D (5 bases). This CDR3 has 18 amino acids. Germline V CDR1 and CDR2: SEHNR, FQNEAQ (reference sequence). Trimming took off 2 bases at V and 6 bases at J, with 26 bases between the two ends.

The chain employs TRBV7-2 and TRBJ2-7, with TRBD2 matching over 10 bases. The CDR3 loop spans 16 amino acids. Germline trimming cut 4 bases from V and 0 bases from J; bases unmatched to any gene: 6. Germline loops: CDR1 SGHTA, CDR2 FQGNSA. The CDR3 nucleotides read TGTGCCAGCAGCTCCGCAGCGGGAGGGAACTCCTACGAGCAGTACTTC. Translating it yields CASSSAAGGNSYEQYF.

This clone was recorded only once. The chain links TRBV7-7 to TRBJ1-3; D is unclear. Trimming removed 2 bases at V and 3 bases at J, with 5 bases between. The germline gives CDR1 SSHAT, CDR2 FNYEAQ (reference sequence). The CDR3 consists of 13 residues. The CDR3 loop reads CASSLRFGNTIYF. The CDR3 coding sequence is TGTGCCAGCAGCTTACGATTTGGAAACACCATATATTTT.

This clone was recorded at least ten times. The CDR3 protein is CASEGLADTQYF. CDR3 bases: TGTGCCAGCGAAGGCCTTGCAGATACGCAGTATTTT. The chain couples TRBV9 to TRBJ2-3, with D uncertain. CDR1 and CDR2 (germline): SGDLS, YYNGEE. V dropped 7 bases and J dropped 4 bases, with 10 bases sitting between them. This CDR3 comprises 12 residues.

The chain combines TRBV19 with TRBJ2-7; 8 bases agree with TRBD1. The trim removed 2 bases at V and 6 bases at J, leaving 9 bases unmatched. This CDR3 contains 15 residues. Germline values: CDR1 LNHDA, CDR2 SQIVND (reference sequence). The CDR3 loop is CASSITDRDYFEQYF. CDR3 nucleotide sequence: TGTGCCAGTAGTATAACGGACAGGGATTATTTCGAGCAGTACTTC.

To note about this clone: Germline is not matched at one junction end, which may reflect a read error. The chain employs TRBV30 and TRBJ2-1; 10 positions match TRBD2. Germline lookup yields CDR1 GTSNPN and CDR2 SVGIG (reference sequence). The CDR3 contains 17 residues. The CDR3 protein is CAWSEVVSGRAYKEQFF. The CDR3 region has the DNA TGTGCCTGGAGTGAGGTGGTGAGCGGGAGGGCCTACAAGGAGCAGTTCTTC.

The chain employs TRBV9 and TRBJ2-1; 11 bases map to TRBD1. The ends lost 7 bases at V and 6 bases at J; junction bases unmatched: 3. Germline CDR1 SGDLS, CDR2 YYNGEE. The CDR3 consists of 13 residues. The DNA of the CDR3 is TGTGCCAGCGCCGGGACAGGGGGCAATGAGCAGTTCTTC. This translates into CASAGTGGNEQFF.

The chain recombines TRBV10-3 with TRBJ2-7, with D unclear. Germline-derived CDR1 and CDR2 are ENHRY and SYGVKD. This CDR3 is built from 13 residues. Trimming stripped 4 bases from V and 5 bases from J, with 12 bases between. The CDR3 region has the DNA TGTGCCATCAGTGTAAGTACTCAGGACGAGCAGTACTTC. Its protein is CAISVSTQDEQYF.

This chain connects TRBV18 to TRBJ1-1, with a weak D call TRBD1 (5 bases). Trimming pared 3 bases from V and 0 bases from J, leaving 11 bases between. Germline CDR1 reads KGHSH; CDR2 reads LQKENI. The CDR3 is made up of 15 amino acids. CDR3 DNA sequence: TGTGCCAGCTCACCCGGGAAGACAGTGAACACTGAAGCTTTCTTT. Protein product: CASSPGKTVNTEAFF.

The chain carries TRBV7-8 and TRBJ2-7, with unresolved D. The ends were cut back, 4 bases at V and 0 bases at J, with 10 bases in the middle. The CDR3 runs 14 residues. CDR1 is SGHVS and CDR2 is FQNEAQ in the germline V gene. The CDR3 protein is CASSWFGVSYEQYF. The CDR3 DNA is TGTGCCAGCAGCTGGTTTGGGGTCTCCTACGAGCAGTACTTC.

V and J are TRBV6-4 and TRBJ2-1; 8 bases line up with TRBD2. After removal of 0 bases from V and 2 bases from J, the junction contained 0 bases not matched to a gene. Germline V gene lookup returns CDR1 MRHNA and CDR2 SNTAGT. The CDR3 is 15 residues long. The CDR3 region has the DNA TGTGCCAGCAGTGACTCAGCGGGAGCCTACAATGAGCAGTTCTTC. Residues: CASSDSAGAYNEQFF.

This clone was observed once. The chain combines TRBV6-5 with TRBJ2-7; 8 bases align to TRBD2. The germline CDR1 and CDR2 sequences are MNHEY and SVGAGI. After removal of 2 bases from V and 5 bases from J, the junction contained 5 bases not matched to a gene. CDR3 length equals 14 residues. This chain's CDR3 is CASSYASGPHEQYF. As DNA, the CDR3 is TGTGCCAGCAGTTACGCTAGCGGGCCGCACGAGCAGTACTTC.

The CDR3 DNA reads as TGTGCCAGCAGCCACGCCGGGACGTTCGGCGAGCAGTACTTC. It translates to CASSHAGTFGEQYF. The chain combines TRBV27 with TRBJ2-7, with D perhaps given as TRBD1 or TRBD2 (5 bases each). The V end lost 6 bases, the J end lost 6 bases, and 18 bases lay between the germline ends. The germline gives CDR1 MNHEY, CDR2 SMNVEV (reference sequence). This CDR3 is 14 amino acids long.

The chain joins TRBV29-1 to TRBJ1-2; D might be TRBD1 (6 bases). The germline CDR1 and CDR2 sequences are SQVTM and ANQGSEA. Trimming took off 4 bases at V and 4 bases at J, with 13 bases between the two ends. The CDR3 covers 13 residues. The CDR3 region is CSVVAQGPYGYTF. CDR3 bases: TGCAGCGTTGTTGCCCAGGGGCCCTATGGCTACACCTTC. The whole variable domain, remainder taken from reference TRBV29-1 and TRBJ1-2, is SAVISQKPSRDICQRGTSLTIQCQVDSQVTMMFWYRQQPGQSLTLIATANQGSEATYESGFVIDKFPISRPNLTFSTLTVSNMSPEDSSIYLCSVVAQGPYGYTFGSGTRLTVV.

The V and J genes are TRBV9 and TRBJ2-3; 14 bases agree with TRBD2. J was trimmed by 8 bases and V by 3 bases; bases with no gene match: 5. The CDR3 spans 15 residues. Germline loops: CDR1 SGDLS, CDR2 YYNGEE. Here the CDR3 reads CASSGLAGGPGTQYF. The CDR3, as DNA: TGTGCCAGCAGCGGACTAGCGGGAGGGCCAGGTACGCAGTATTTT.

The rearrangement uses TRBV13 and TRBJ2-3; a weak D match, TRBD2 (6 bases). V was cut by 6 bases and J by 7 bases, with 20 bases left in between. The CDR3 totals 15 residues. Germline values: CDR1 PRHDT, CDR2 FYEKMQ (reference sequence). The CDR3 loop is CASSPIRTNRNTQYF. In DNA form, the CDR3 reads TGTGCCAGCAGTCCGATACGGACTAACCGAAATACGCAGTATTTT.

The rearrangement joins TRBV15 to TRBJ1-4; TRBD1 might be the D (6 bases). The CDR3 has 16 residues. V was clipped by 4 bases and J by 0 bases, with 12 bases between them. CDR1 is LNHNV and CDR2 is YYDKDF in the germline V gene (reference sequence). The DNA for the CDR3 is TGTGCCACCAGCACCCGGGGGCAGGCAACTAATGAAAAACTGTTTTTT. This sequence encodes CATSTRGQATNEKLFF.

This chain uses TRBV9 with TRBJ1-2; D possibly corresponds to TRBD1 (6 bases). The CDR3 length is 14 residues. The germline V gene has CDR1 SGDLS and CDR2 YYNGEE. With 3 bases removed from V and 2 bases from J, the gap between germline ends came to 11 bases. For the CDR3, the DNA is TGTGCCAGCAGCGAGGGGGGACCGAACTATGGCTACACCTTC. Protein: CASSEGGPNYGYTF.

The CDR3 is CSANGGIYNEQFF. Written as DNA, the CDR3 is TGCAGCGCAAACGGAGGGATCTACAATGAGCAGTTCTTC. This chain joins TRBV29-1 and TRBJ2-1, with D possibly matching TRBD2 (6 bases). Trimming pared 7 bases from V and 3 bases from J, leaving 13 bases between. Germline loops: CDR1 SQVTM, CDR2 ANQGSEA. The CDR3 consists of 13 residues.

This clone showed up just once. The chain carries TRBV14 and TRBJ2-1, with 11 bases identical to TRBD2. V dropped 0 bases and J dropped 10; count of bases not matched to a gene: 5. The CDR3 loop spans 15 amino acids. Germline CDR1 SGHDN, CDR2 FVKESK. DNA of the CDR3: TGTGCCAGCAGCCAAGAGAAACTAGCGGGAGACGAGCAGTTCTTC. Translation gives CASSQEKLAGDEQFF.

The chain carries TRBV4-1 and TRBJ2-1; possibly TRBD1 for D (5 bases). The CDR3 runs to 16 residues. Germline V gene lookup returns CDR1 MGHRA and CDR2 YSYEKL. V was shortened by 1 base and J by 6 bases, with 16 bases between the two germline ends. The CDR3 protein is CASSQATESFPNEQFF. The CDR3 nucleotides read TGCGCCAGCAGCCAAGCGACAGAGAGTTTTCCCAATGAGCAGTTCTTC.

With regard to this clone: This sample also contains other DNA sequences that code for the same CDR3. The genes are TRBV9 and TRBJ2-1, with TRBD2 matching over 12 bases. Germline CDR1 SGDLS, CDR2 YYNGEE. The length of the CDR3 is 16 residues. V was clipped by 0 bases and J by 7 bases; unmatched bases: 5. CDR3 in amino acids: CASSVESSGRANEQFF. CDR3 DNA sequence: TGTGCCAGCAGCGTAGAGTCTAGCGGGAGGGCAAATGAGCAGTTCTTC.

V and J are TRBV29-1 and TRBJ2-7; D not certain. The CDR3 is made up of 13 amino acids. Germline CDR1 reads SQVTM; CDR2 reads ANQGSEA. The ends were cut back, 1 base at V and 2 bases at J, with 9 bases in the middle. CDR3 loop: CSVEVEPTYEQYF. CDR3 sequence (DNA): TGCAGCGTTGAAGTCGAGCCTACCTACGAGCAGTACTTC.